Described below is a single T cell receptor (beta chain) sequence and its context. This entry is derived from a study of control samples from healthy donors and cancer patients. Data came from immunoSEQ multiplex PCR; TCRdb stores just in-frame clones and leaves some out. This sample has tens of thousands of clones, with roughly 90% found just once. The V and J ends lost 1 base and 4 bases respectively, with 10 bases between them. Looked up from germline, CDR1 is KGHSH and CDR2 is LQKENI. The CDR3 has 14 amino acids. Material: blood. This sequence was found in a woman aged 25 to 39 in good health. The chain uses TRBV18 and TRBJ1-1; perhaps TRBD1 as D (5 bases). The CDR3 DNA is TGTGCCAGCTCACCACTATCCGGGGGCACTGAAGCTTTCTTT. Translation gives CASSPLSGGTEAFF.